This T cell receptor (beta chain) originates from a study of blood T cell repertoires in COVID-19. The overall study: Researchers got acute and convalescent COVID-19 samples from the United States, Italy and Spain. Nucleic acid was either cDNA or gDNA, and it came from T cells, B-cell-depleted T cells, or PBMCs.

CDR1 and CDR2 from the germline V gene are MNHNS and SASEGT. Trimming removed 1 base from V and 8 bases from J; junction bases left unmatched: 7. The CDR3 extends over 15 amino acids. As handled by the study authors: Amplification with reference gene primers provided the estimates of nucleated cell counts. Assay: immunoSEQ multiplex PCR; the TCRdb copy retains only in-frame clones and omits some. From that table come the V and J calls and clone size; the DNA was used to work out D and trimming. Here the sample spans roughly 120,000 clones, 55% to 75% being singletons. Sequenced input: peripheral blood. The clonotype comes from a human donor with acute or convalescent COVID-19. The donor label of this sample is uncertain. This chain joins TRBV6-1 and TRBJ1-4; 7 bases agree with TRBD1. The DNA for the CDR3 is TGTGCCAGCAGTGAAGAGACAGGGAGTGGAGAAAAACTGTTTTTT. Amino acid sequence: CASSEETGSGEKLFF.